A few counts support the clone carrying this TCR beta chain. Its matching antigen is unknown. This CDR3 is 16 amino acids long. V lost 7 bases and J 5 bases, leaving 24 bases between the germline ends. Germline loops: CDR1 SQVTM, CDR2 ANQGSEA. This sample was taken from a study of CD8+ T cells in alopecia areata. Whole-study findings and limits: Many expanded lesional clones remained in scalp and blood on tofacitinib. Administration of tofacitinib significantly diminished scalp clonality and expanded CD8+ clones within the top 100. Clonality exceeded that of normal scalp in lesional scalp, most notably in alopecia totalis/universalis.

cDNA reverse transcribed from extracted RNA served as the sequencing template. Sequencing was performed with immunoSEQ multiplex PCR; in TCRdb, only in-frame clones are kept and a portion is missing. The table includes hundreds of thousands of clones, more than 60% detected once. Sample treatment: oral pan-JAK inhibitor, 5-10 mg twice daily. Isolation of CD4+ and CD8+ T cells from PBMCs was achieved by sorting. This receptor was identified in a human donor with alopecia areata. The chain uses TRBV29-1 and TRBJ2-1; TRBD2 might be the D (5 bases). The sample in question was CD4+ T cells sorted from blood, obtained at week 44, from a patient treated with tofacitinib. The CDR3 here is CSATAGRGVFHNEQFF. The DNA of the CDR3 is TGCAGCGCTACGGCGGGTCGGGGTGTTTTCCACAATGAGCAGTTCTTC.